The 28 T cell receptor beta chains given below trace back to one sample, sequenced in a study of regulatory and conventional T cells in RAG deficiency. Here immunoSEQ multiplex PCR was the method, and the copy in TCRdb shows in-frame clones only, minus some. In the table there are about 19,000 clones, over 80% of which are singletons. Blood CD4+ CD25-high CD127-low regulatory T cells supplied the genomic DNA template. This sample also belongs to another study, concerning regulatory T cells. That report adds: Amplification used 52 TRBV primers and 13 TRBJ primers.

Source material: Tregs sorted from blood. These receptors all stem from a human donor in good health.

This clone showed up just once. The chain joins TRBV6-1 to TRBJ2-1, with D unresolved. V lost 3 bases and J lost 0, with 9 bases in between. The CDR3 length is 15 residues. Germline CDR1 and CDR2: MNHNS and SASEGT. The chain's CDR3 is CASSETVSSYNEQFF. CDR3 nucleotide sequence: TGTGCCAGCAGTGAGACTGTAAGCTCCTACAATGAGCAGTTCTTC.

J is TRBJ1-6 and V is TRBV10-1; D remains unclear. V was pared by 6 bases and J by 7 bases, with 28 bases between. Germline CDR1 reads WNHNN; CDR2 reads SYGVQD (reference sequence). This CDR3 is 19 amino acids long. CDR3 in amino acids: CASRGPPLQKTGLNSPLHF. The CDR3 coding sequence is TGCGCCAGCAGAGGTCCCCCACTCCAAAAAACCGGCCTCAATTCACCCCTCCACTTT.

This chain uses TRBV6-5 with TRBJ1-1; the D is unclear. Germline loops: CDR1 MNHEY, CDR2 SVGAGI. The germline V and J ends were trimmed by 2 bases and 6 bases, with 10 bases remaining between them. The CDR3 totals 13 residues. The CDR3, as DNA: TGTGCCAGCAGTTACACCCCCAGCTCTGAAGCTTTCTTT. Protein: CASSYTPSSEAFF.

This CDR3 reads CASSYSWETDTQYF. In DNA, the CDR3 is TGTGCCAGCAGTTACTCGTGGGAGACAGATACGCAGTATTTT. V usage is TRBV6-6 and J usage is TRBJ2-3, with D maybe TRBD2 (5 bases). The CDR3 covers 14 residues. The germline V and J ends were trimmed by 0 bases and 3 bases, with 7 bases remaining between them. Germline V gene data show CDR1 as MNHNY and CDR2 as SVGAGI (reference sequence).

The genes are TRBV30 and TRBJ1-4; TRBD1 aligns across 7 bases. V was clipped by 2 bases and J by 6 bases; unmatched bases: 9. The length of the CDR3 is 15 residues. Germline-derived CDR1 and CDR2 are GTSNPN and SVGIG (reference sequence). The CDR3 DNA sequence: TGTGCCTGGAGTAACCGGGGACAGAAGCATGAAAAACTGTTTTTT. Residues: CAWSNRGQKHEKLFF.

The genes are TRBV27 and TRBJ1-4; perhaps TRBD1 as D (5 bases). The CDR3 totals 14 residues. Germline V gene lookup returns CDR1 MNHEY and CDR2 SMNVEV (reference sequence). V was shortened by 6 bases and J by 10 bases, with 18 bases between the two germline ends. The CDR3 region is CASRTRGREGKLFF. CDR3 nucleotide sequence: TGTGCCAGCAGGACTCGGGGCAGGGAGGGAAAACTGTTTTTT.

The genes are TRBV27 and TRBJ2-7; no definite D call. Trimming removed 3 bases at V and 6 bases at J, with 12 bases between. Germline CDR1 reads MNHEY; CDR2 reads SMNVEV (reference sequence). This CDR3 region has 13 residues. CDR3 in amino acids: CASSFASRFEQYF. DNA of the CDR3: TGTGCCAGCAGTTTCGCTAGTCGGTTCGAGCAGTACTTC.

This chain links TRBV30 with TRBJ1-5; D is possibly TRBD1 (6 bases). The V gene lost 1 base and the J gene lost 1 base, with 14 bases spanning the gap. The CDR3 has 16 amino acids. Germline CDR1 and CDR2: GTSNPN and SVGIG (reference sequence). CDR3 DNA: TGTGCCTGGAGTGCGGGGGGCCAGGGGAGCAATCAGCCCCAGCATTTT. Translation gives CAWSAGGQGSNQPQHF.

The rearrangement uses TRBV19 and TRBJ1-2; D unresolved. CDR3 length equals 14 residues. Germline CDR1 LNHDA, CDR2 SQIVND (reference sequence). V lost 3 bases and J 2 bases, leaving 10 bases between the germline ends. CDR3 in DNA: TGTGCCAGTAGTATGGTCGACAAAAACTATGGCTACACCTTC. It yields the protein CASSMVDKNYGYTF.

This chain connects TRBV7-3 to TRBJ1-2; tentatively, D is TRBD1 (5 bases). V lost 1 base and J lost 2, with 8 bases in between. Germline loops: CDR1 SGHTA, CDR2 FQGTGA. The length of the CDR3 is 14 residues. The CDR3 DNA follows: TGTGCCAGCAGCTTAAACGCAGGGAACTATGGCTACACCTTC. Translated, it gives CASSLNAGNYGYTF.

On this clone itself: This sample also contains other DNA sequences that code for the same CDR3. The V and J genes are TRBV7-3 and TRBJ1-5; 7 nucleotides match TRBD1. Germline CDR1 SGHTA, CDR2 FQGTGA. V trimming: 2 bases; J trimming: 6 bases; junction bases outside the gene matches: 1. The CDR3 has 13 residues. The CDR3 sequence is CASSLQGGQPQHF. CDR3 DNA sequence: TGTGCCAGCAGCTTACAGGGGGGTCAGCCCCAGCATTTT.

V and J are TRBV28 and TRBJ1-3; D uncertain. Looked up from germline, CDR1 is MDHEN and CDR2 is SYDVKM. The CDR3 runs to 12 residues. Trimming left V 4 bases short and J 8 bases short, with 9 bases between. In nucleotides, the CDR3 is TGTGCCAGCAGTTCCGCGAGGCACACCATATATTTT. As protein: CASSSARHTIYF.

The chain's CDR3 is CAWSRLGTGDNSPLHF. CDR3 DNA sequence: TGTGCCTGGAGTCGACTCGGGACAGGGGACAATTCACCCCTCCACTTT. The chain has TRBV30 and TRBJ1-6; 10 bases agree with TRBD1. The CDR3 covers 16 residues. J gave up 7 bases and V 2 bases, and 8 bases lay outside the gene matches. Germline V CDR1 and CDR2: GTSNPN, SVGIG (reference sequence).

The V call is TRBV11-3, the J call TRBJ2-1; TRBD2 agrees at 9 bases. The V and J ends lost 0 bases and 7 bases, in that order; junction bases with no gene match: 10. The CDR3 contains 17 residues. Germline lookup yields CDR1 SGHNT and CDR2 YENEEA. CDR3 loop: CASSLETGTSLGNEQFF. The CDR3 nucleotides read TGTGCCAGCAGCTTAGAAACCGGGACTAGCTTGGGGAATGAGCAGTTCTTC. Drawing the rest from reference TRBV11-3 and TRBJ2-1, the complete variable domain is EAGVVQSPRYKIIEKKQPVAFWCNPISGHNTLYWYLQNLGQGPELLIRYENEEAVDDSQLPKDRFSAERLKGVDSTLKIQPAELGDSAVYLCASSLETGTSLGNEQFFGPGTRLTVL.

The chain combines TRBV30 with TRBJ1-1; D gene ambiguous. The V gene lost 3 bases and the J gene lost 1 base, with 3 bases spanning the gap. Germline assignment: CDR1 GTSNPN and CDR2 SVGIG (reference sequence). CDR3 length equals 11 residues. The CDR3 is CAWRRNTEAFF. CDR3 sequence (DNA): TGTGCCTGGAGGAGGAACACTGAAGCTTTCTTT.

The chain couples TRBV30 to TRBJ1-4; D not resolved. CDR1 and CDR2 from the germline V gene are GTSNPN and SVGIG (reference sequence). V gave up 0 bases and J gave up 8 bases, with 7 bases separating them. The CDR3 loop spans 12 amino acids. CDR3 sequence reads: CAWSVGLEKLFF. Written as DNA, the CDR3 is TGTGCCTGGAGTGTAGGGTTGGAAAAACTGTTTTTT.

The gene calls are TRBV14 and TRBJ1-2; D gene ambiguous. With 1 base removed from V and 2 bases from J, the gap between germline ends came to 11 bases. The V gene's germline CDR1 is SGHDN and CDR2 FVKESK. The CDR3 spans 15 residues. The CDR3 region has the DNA TGTGCCAGCAGCCAAGTTCTTGGATCGAACTATGGCTACACCTTC. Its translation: CASSQVLGSNYGYTF.

The CDR3 region has the DNA TGTGCCAGCAGTTTGGGACAGTCCTCTGGAAACACCATATATTTT. This sequence encodes CASSLGQSSGNTIYF. The chain recombines TRBV28 with TRBJ1-3; TRBD1 matches at 7 bases. The CDR3 loop spans 15 amino acids. J was trimmed by 0 bases and V by 3 bases; bases with no gene match: 2. CDR1 and CDR2 (germline): MDHEN, SYDVKM.

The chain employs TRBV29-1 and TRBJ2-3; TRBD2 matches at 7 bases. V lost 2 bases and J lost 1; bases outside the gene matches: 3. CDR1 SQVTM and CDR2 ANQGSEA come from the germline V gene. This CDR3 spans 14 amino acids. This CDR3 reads CSVEWLAGTDTQYF. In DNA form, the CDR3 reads TGCAGCGTTGAATGGCTAGCGGGCACAGATACGCAGTATTTT.

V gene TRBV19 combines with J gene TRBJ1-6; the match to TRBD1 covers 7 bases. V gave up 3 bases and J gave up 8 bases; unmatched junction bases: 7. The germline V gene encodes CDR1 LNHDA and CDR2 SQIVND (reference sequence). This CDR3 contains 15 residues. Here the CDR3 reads CASSMRQGLHSPLHF. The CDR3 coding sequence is TGTGCCAGTAGTATGAGACAGGGTTTGCATTCACCCCTCCACTTT.

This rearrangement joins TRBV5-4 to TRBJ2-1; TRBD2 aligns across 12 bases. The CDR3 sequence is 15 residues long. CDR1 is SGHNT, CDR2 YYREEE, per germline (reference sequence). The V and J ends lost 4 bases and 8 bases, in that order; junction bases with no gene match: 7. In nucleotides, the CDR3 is TGTGCCAGCAGCCCTCGGACTAGCGGGATAGATGAGCAGTTCTTC. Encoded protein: CASSPRTSGIDEQFF.

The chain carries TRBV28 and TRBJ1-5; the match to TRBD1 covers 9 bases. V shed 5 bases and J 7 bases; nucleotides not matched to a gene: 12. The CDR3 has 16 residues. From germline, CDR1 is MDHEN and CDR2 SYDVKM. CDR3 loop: CASSQGTGLGVQPQHF. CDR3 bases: TGTGCCAGCAGTCAGGGGACAGGGCTCGGTGTCCAGCCCCAGCATTTT.

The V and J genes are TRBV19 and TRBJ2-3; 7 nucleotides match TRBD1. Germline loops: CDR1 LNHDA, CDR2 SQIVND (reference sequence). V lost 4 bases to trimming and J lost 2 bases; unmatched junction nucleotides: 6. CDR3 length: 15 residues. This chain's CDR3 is CASSTRDSYTDTQYF. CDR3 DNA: TGTGCCAGTAGTACCCGGGACAGCTACACAGATACGCAGTATTTT. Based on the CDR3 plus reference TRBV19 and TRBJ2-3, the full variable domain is DGGITQSPKYLFRKEGQNVTLSCEQNLNHDAMYWYRQDPGQGLRLIYYSQIVNDFQKGDIAEGYSVSREKKESFPLTVTSAQKNPTAFYLCASSTRDSYTDTQYFGPGTRLTVL.

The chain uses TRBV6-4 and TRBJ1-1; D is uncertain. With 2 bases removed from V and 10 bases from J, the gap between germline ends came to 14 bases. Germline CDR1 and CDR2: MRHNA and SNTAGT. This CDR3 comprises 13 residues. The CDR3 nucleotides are TGTGCCAGCAGTGACACGGTCGGGGAGAGAGCTTTCTTT. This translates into CASSDTVGERAFF.

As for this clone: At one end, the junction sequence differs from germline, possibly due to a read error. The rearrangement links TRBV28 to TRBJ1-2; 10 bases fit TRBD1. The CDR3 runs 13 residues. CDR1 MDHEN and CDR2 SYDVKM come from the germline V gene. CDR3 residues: CASSRPGQGYLLF. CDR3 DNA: TGTGCCAGCAGCCGGCCGGGACAGGGGTATCTACTCTTC.

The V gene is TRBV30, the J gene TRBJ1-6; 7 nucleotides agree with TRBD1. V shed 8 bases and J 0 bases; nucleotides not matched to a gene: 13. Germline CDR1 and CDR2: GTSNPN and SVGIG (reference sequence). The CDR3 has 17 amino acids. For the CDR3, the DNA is TGTGCCGGAACCGGGACAGCTTTTTCCTCCTATAATTCACCCCTCCACTTT. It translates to CAGTGTAFSSYNSPLHF.

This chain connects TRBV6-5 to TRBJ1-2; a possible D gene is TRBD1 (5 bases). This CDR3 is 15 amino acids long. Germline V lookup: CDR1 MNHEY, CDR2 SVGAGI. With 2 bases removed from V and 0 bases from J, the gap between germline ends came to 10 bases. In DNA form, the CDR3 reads TGTGCCAGCAGTTACCCGGCGGGGGCTAACTATGGCTACACCTTC. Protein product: CASSYPAGANYGYTF.

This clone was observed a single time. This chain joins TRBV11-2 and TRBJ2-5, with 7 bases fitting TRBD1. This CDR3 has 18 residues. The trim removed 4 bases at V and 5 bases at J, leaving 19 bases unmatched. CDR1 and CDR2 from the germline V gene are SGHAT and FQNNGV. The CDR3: CASSWGVQALGGIETQYF. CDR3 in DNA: TGTGCCAGCAGCTGGGGTGTGCAGGCGTTAGGGGGCATCGAGACCCAGTACTTC.